This note documents a single T cell receptor beta chain sequence. Its target is not known. The CDR3 runs 14 residues. With 7 bases clipped from V and 5 bases from J, the junction kept 9 bases outside the gene matches. CDR1 and CDR2 from the germline V gene are SQVTM and ANQGSEA. TCR beta VDJ combinations and CDR3 sequences were profiled from genomic DNA. TCRdb re-derived calls from the reads in MiXCR, one entry per CDR3 protein. Of around 180,000 distinct CDR3 sequences listed, 45% to 60% are singletons. This record belongs to a study of CD8+CD57+ T cells in acquired aplastic anemia. As for the study in general: The average for DNA from sorted CD4+ and CD8+ cells was 2.5 to 4 ug. Study findings and constraints: Patients and controls turned out to have 25 to 35 CD8+ CDR3 sequences in common.

It was patients with CD8+CD57+ cell expansion by flow cytometry who were chosen for sequencing. Each patient had severe acquired aplastic anemia. Sampling of blood occurred while the patients had still received no therapy. The J gene is TRBJ2-5, the V gene TRBV29-1; 11 positions match TRBD2. The TCR sequence derives from a human donor with aplastic anemia. Sequencing was done on a sample of sorted CD4+, CD8+, or CD8+CD57+ T cells (not recorded which) from PBMCs. The CDR3 loop reads CSGHSGGAGETQYF. Written as DNA, the CDR3 is TGCAGCGGACATAGCGGGGGGGCCGGGGAGACCCAGTACTTC. The full variable domain, in which reference TRBV29-1 and TRBJ2-5 provide the parts outside the CDR3, is SAVISQKPSRDICQRGTSLTIQCQVDSQVTMMFWYRQQPGQSLTLIATANQGSEATYESGFVIDKFPISRPNLTFSTLTVSNMSPEDSSIYLCSGHSGGAGETQYFGPGTRLLVL.